What follows are 8 T cell receptor beta chains derived from one specimen sequenced in a study of graft-versus-host responses after intestinal transplantation. Antigens for these TCRs are unknown. Libraries were prepared by immunoSEQ multiplex PCR; TCRdb keeps only in-frame clonotypes and omits some of them. This table has over 75,000 clones, roughly nine tenths appearing once. The specimen was unstimulated CD4+ T cells sorted from spleen or lymph node cells, collected before intestinal transplant. These receptors were taken from a human donor who received an intestinal transplant.

Here the CDR3 reads CASSFGGSYEQYF. CDR3 sequence (DNA): TGTGCCAGCAGTTTTGGAGGCTCCTACGAGCAGTACTTC. V gene TRBV28 combines with J gene TRBJ2-7, with D perhaps matching TRBD2 (5 bases). V lost 3 bases and J lost 0, with 6 bases in between. The CDR3 sequence is 13 residues long. Germline assignment: CDR1 MDHEN and CDR2 SYDVKM.

The chain combines TRBV6-1 with TRBJ2-3, with 7 positions matching TRBD2. In germline, CDR1 is MNHNS, CDR2 SASEGT. The CDR3 extends over 13 amino acids. V shed 6 bases and J 0 bases; nucleotides not matched to a gene: 0. CDR3 coding DNA: TGTGCCAGCAGACTAGCGAGCACAGATACGCAGTATTTT. Translation gives CASRLASTDTQYF.

This clone was seen a few times. The chain joins TRBV10-3 to TRBJ1-1; the match to TRBD1 covers 8 bases. Germline V gives CDR1 ENHRY, CDR2 SYGVKD. The CDR3 sequence is 13 residues long. The J segment lost 14 bases and the V segment lost 2 bases, leaving 10 bases of the junction unmatched. The CDR3 coding sequence is TGTGCCATCAGTGAGGGACAGGGCCTGCAGGCGTTCTTT. It is translated as CAISEGQGLQAFF.

V usage is TRBV28 and J usage is TRBJ1-4; perhaps TRBD1 as D (6 bases). Per germline, CDR1 MDHEN and CDR2 SYDVKM. There are 15 residues in the CDR3. The V gene lost 6 bases and the J gene lost 1 base, with 12 bases spanning the gap. The CDR3 nucleotides read TGTGCCAGCAGCTCGCTAGGGGGAACTAATGAAAAACTGTTTTTT. It codes for CASSSLGGTNEKLFF.

This clone was seen a handful of times. The chain combines TRBV18 with TRBJ1-1; D is ambiguous. Germline-derived CDR1 and CDR2 are KGHSH and LQKENI. With 2 bases removed from V and 1 base from J, the gap between germline ends came to 8 bases. The CDR3 contains 14 residues. The CDR3 here is CASSPGLGNTEAFF. The CDR3 DNA reads as TGTGCCAGCTCACCAGGACTCGGGAACACTGAAGCTTTCTTT.

The gene calls are TRBV11-2 and TRBJ1-6; D is perhaps TRBD1 (5 bases). This CDR3 contains 14 residues. Trimming took 4 bases from V and 10 from J, leaving 14 bases between them. Germline V CDR1 and CDR2: SGHAT, FQNNGV. In nucleotides, the CDR3 is TGTGCCAGCAGCTCCGGCACAGGAGGGTCACCCCTCCACTTT. Translating it yields CASSSGTGGSPLHF.

The chain links TRBV28 to TRBJ1-5; 7 bases fit TRBD1. CDR1 and CDR2 from the germline V gene are MDHEN and SYDVKM. The CDR3 contains 12 residues. The J segment lost 8 bases and the V segment lost 2 bases, leaving 0 bases of the junction unmatched. The CDR3 loop reads CASSLQGEPQHF. The CDR3 DNA sequence: TGTGCCAGCAGTTTACAGGGGGAGCCCCAGCATTTT.

This rearrangement joins TRBV4-1 to TRBJ2-5, with 7 nucleotides matching TRBD2. The CDR3 runs 16 residues. Germline CDR1 is MGHRA and CDR2 is YSYEKL. With V trimmed by 7 bases and J by 0 bases, 11 bases remained unmatched. CDR3 DNA: TGCGCCAGCACCCTAGGGAGTAGCGGGTACCAAGAGACCCAGTACTTC. Protein: CASTLGSSGYQETQYF.